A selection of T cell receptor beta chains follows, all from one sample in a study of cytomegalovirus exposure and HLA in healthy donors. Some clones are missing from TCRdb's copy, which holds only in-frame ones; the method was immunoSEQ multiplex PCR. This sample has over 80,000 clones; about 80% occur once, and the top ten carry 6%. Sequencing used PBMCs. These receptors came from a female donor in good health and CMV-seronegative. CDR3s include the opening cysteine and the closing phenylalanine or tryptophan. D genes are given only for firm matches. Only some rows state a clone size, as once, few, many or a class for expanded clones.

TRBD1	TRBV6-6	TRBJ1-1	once	CASSSGQGDTEAFF	TGTGCCAGCAGTAGTGGACAGGGGGACACTGAAGCTTTCTTT
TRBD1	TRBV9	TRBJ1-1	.	CASSVITGGPNTEAFF	TGTGCCAGCAGCGTAATTACAGGGGGCCCGAACACTGAAGCTTTCTTT
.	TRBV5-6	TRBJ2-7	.	CASSLGGASYEQYF	TGTGCCAGCAGCTTAGGGGGGGCCTCTTACGAGCAGTACTTC
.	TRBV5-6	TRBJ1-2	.	CASSLRGNYGYTF	TGTGCCAGCAGCTTGAGGGGAAACTATGGCTACACCTTC
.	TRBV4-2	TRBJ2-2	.	CASSQVRGGGGELFF	TGTGCCAGCAGCCAAGTCAGAGGGGGTGGCGGGGAGCTGTTTTTT
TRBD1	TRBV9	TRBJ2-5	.	CASSVDRGAQETQYF	TGTGCCAGCAGCGTAGACAGGGGTGCGCAAGAGACCCAGTACTTC
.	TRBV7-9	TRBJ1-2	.	CASRAGTTLPNYGYTF	TGTGCCAGCAGGGCCGGGACTACTCTTCCTAACTATGGCTACACCTTC
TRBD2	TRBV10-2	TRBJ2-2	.	CASSEMRGGSTGELFF	TGCGCCAGCAGTGAGATGCGGGGGGGCTCCACCGGGGAGCTGTTTTTT
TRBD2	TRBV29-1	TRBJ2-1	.	CSVETPSGRSHEQFF	TGCAGCGTTGAAACCCCTAGCGGGAGGAGTCATGAGCAGTTCTTC
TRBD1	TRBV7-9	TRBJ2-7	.	CASSLQGQPGNEQYF	TGTGCCAGCAGCCTACAGGGACAGCCCGGAAACGAGCAGTACTTC
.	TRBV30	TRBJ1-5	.	CAWSVPAGSQPQHF	TGTGCCTGGAGTGTACCGGCAGGCTCCCAGCCCCAGCATTTT
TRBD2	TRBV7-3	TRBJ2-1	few	CASSELKSWGGFNEQFF	TGTGCCAGCAGCGAGTTGAAAAGTTGGGGGGGGTTCAATGAGCAGTTCTTC
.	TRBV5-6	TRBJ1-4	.	CASSLGSFNEKLFF	TGTGCCAGCAGCCTAGGATCTTTTAATGAAAAACTGTTTTTT
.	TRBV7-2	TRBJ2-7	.	CASSFPGRDEQYF	TGTGCCAGCAGCTTTCCAGGGCGCGACGAGCAGTACTTC
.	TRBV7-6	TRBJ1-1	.	CASSLEGEMNTEAFF	TGTGCCAGCAGCTTAGAGGGGGAAATGAACACTGAAGCTTTCTTT
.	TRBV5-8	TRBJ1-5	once	CASSGGVLGNQPQHF	TGTGCCAGCAGCGGAGGGGTTCTAGGCAATCAGCCCCAGCATTTT
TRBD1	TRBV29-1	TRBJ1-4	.	CSGWTGGDEKLFF	TGCAGCGGGTGGACAGGGGGGGATGAAAAACTGTTTTTT
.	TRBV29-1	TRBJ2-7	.	CSVEEGGNEQYF	TGCAGCGTTGAAGAGGGGGGAAACGAGCAGTACTTC
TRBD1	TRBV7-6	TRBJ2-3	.	CASSLSGQGSDTQYF	TGTGCCAGCAGCTTATCAGGACAGGGGTCAGATACGCAGTATTTT
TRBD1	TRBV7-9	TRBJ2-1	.	CASSAQGASYNEQFF	TGTGCCAGCAGCGCCCAGGGGGCCTCCTACAATGAGCAGTTCTTC
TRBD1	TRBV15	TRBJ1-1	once	CATSGGQGNTEAFF	TGTGCCACCAGCGGGGGACAGGGGAACACTGAAGCTTTCTTT
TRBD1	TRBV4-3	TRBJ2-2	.	CASSSQQDRFGELFF	TGCGCCAGCAGCTCTCAACAGGACAGGTTCGGGGAGCTGTTTTTT
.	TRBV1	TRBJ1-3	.	CTSSQVRGGSGNTIYF	TGCACCAGCAGCCAAGTTCGGGGAGGCTCTGGAAACACCATATATTTT
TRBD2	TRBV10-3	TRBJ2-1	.	CAIIKTSGGSEEQFF	TGTGCCATCATCAAGACTAGCGGGGGTTCCGAAGAGCAGTTCTTC
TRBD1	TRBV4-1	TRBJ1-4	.	CASSQEGGGEEKLFF	TGCGCCAGCAGCCAAGAAGGAGGGGGCGAGGAAAAGCTGTTTTTT
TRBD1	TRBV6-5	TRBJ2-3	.	CASSYSSQGEDTQYF	TGTGCCAGCAGTTACTCGAGTCAGGGGGAAGATACGCAGTATTTT
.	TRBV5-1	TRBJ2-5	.	CASSLTQETQYF	TGCGCCAGCAGCTTGACTCAAGAGACCCAGTACTTC
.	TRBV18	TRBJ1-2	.	CASSPSSAGSRGYTF	TGTGCCAGCTCACCATCTTCTGCAGGGTCGAGGGGCTACACCTTC
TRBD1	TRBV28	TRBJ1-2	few	CASSPGQGATGYTF	TGTGCCAGCAGTCCCGGACAGGGGGCGACCGGCTACACCTTC
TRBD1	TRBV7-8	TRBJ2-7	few	CASSTRDRGSPSSYEQYF	TGTGCCAGCAGCACCCGGGACAGGGGTTCCCCAAGCTCCTACGAGCAGTACTTC
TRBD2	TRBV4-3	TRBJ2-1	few	CASSLIGSGGRNEQFF	TGCGCCAGCAGCCTGATCGGTAGCGGGGGGAGGAATGAGCAGTTCTTC
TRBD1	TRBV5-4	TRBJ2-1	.	CASSLQGATYNEQFF	TGTGCCAGCAGCCTACAGGGGGCAACCTACAATGAGCAGTTCTTC
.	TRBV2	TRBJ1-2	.	CASSEASQFYGYTF	TGTGCCAGCAGTGAAGCGTCCCAGTTTTATGGCTACACCTTC
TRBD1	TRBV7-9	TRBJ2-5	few	CASSSDRQGGRETQYF	TGTGCCAGCAGCTCAGACCGACAGGGGGGTAGGGAGACCCAGTACTTC
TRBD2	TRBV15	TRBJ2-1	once	CATRSGRSYNEQFF	TGTGCCACAAGAAGCGGGAGGTCCTACAATGAGCAGTTCTTC
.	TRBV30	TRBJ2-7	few	CAWSVAGIPYEQYF	TGTGCCTGGAGTGTCGCAGGGATTCCCTACGAGCAGTACTTC
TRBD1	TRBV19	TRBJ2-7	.	CASTPRDRDSYEQYF	TGTGCCAGTACCCCTCGGGACAGGGACTCCTACGAGCAGTACTTC
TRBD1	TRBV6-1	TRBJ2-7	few	CATTRGTGRDYEQYF	TGTGCCACCACACGGGGGACAGGGCGGGACTACGAGCAGTACTTC
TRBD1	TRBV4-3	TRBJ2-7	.	CASSSRTGGPYEQYF	TGCGCCAGCAGCTCACGGACAGGGGGACCGTACGAGCAGTACTTC
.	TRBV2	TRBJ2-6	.	CASSDWGAGANVLTF	TGTGCCAGCAGTGATTGGGGCGCTGGGGCCAACGTCCTGACTTTC
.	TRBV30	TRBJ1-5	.	CAWSGARGPYSNQPQHF	TGTGCCTGGAGTGGGGCCAGGGGACCTTATAGCAATCAGCCCCAGCATTTT
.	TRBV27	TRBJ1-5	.	CASSPGGFNQPQHF	TGTGCCAGCAGTCCTGGAGGGTTCAATCAGCCCCAGCATTTT
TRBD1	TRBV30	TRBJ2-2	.	CALTGSNTGELFF	TGTGCCTTGACAGGGTCCAACACCGGGGAGCTGTTTTTT
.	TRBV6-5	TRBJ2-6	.	CASSSEDSGANVLTF	TGTGCCAGCAGTTCAGAAGACTCTGGGGCCAACGTCCTGACTTTC
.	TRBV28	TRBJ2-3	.	CASSFLWGTQYF	TGTGCCAGCAGCTTTCTCTGGGGCACGCAGTATTTT